A single sample gave rise to the 26 T cell receptor beta chains below, sequenced in a study of T-cell memory formation after mild COVID-19. TCRdb redid the calling of the 5' RACE reads with MiXCR, one entry per CDR3 protein. Of roughly 400,000 distinct CDR3 sequences in the sample, 20% to 25% were seen once. The specimen was PBMCs or a T cell subset sorted from them (not recorded which). The receptors were gathered from an adult woman who had mild COVID-19 (a few samples of this study predate the infection). Cell type and time point are not known.

V is TRBV12-3 or TRBV12-4 and J is TRBJ2-5; 13 bases line up with TRBD2. Trimming at V came to 5 bases and at J to 5 bases, leaving 11 bases not matched to a gene. The CDR3 has 17 residues. The CDR3, as DNA: TGTGCCAGCAGTCGGACTAGCGGGGGCCTTTTGCGGGAGACCCAGTACTTC. It is translated as CASSRTSGGLLRETQYF.

On this clonotype: The junction does not match germline at one end; this may be a read error. The V call is TRBV6-5, the J call TRBJ1-1, with D unresolved. Per germline, CDR1 MNHEY and CDR2 SVGAGI. The CDR3 has 14 residues. CDR3 nucleotides: TGTGCCAGCAGGATCTCCCGGAGGAACAATGAAGCTTTCTTT. Its protein product is CASRISRRNNEAFF.

This rearrangement joins TRBV7-9 to TRBJ2-3, with a tentative D call TRBD1 (5 bases). V was pared by 5 bases and J by 3 bases, with 9 bases between. The CDR3 is 13 residues long. Germline CDR1 and CDR2: SEHNR and FQNEAQ (reference sequence). For the CDR3, the DNA is TGTGCCAGCAGCCCGGACATAACAGATACGCAGTATTTT. Its translation is CASSPDITDTQYF.

This clonotype has just a few counts. The chain carries TRBV9 and TRBJ2-3, with D hard to call. Germline CDR1 and CDR2: SGDLS and YYNGEE. The CDR3 covers 14 residues. The V gene lost 0 bases and the J gene lost 5 bases, with 10 bases spanning the gap. The CDR3 DNA is TGTGCCAGCAGCGTAGATCGGTGGATAGATACGCAGTATTTT. It yields the protein CASSVDRWIDTQYF.

In its sample, this clonotype was seen a few times. The rearrangement links TRBV7-9 to TRBJ2-1; 12 positions agree with TRBD2. Unmatched junction bases numbered 6, after V lost 5 bases and J lost 1 base. This CDR3 comprises 17 residues. Germline V gene data show CDR1 as SEHNR and CDR2 as FQNEAQ (reference sequence). The CDR3 region is CASSTNLAGGSYNEQFF. CDR3 nucleotides: TGTGCCAGCAGCACAAACCTAGCGGGAGGGTCCTACAATGAGCAGTTCTTC. The variable domain in full, with the rest retrieved from reference TRBV7-9 and TRBJ2-1, is DTGVSQNPRHKITKRGQNVTFRCDPISEHNRLYWYRQTLGQGPEFLTYFQNEAQLEKSRLLSDRFSAERPKGSFSTLEIQRTEQGDSAMYLCASSTNLAGGSYNEQFFGPGTRLTVL.

The V call is TRBV29-1, the J call TRBJ1-6; D not resolved. V was pared by 3 bases and J by 0 bases, with 6 bases between. Germline assignment: CDR1 SQVTM and CDR2 ANQGSEA. There are 14 residues in the CDR3. The CDR3 reads CSVEAGSYNSPLHF. CDR3 sequence (DNA): TGCAGCGTTGAGGCAGGCTCCTATAATTCACCCCTCCACTTT.

The rearrangement joins TRBV7-9 to TRBJ2-7; TRBD2 is a possible D gene (7 bases). The CDR3 covers 17 residues. Germline V CDR1 and CDR2: SEHNR, FQNEAQ (reference sequence). V lost 5 bases and J 3 bases, leaving 23 bases between the germline ends. The DNA of the CDR3 is TGTGCCAGCAGCCCATATGGTCGGGGGGCCGCCGACTACGAGCAGTACTTC. It codes for CASSPYGRGAADYEQYF.

The chain is built from TRBV12-3 or TRBV12-4 and TRBJ2-7; D may correspond to TRBD1 or TRBD2 (5 bases each). V was trimmed by 3 bases and J by 4 bases, leaving 13 bases between them. This CDR3 has 14 amino acids. The CDR3 DNA reads TGTGCCAGCAGTTTTGGAAGGGGACCGTACGAGCAGTACTTC. It codes for CASSFGRGPYEQYF.

The chain employs TRBV5-1 and TRBJ1-2; a possible D gene is TRBD1 (5 bases). This CDR3 is 14 amino acids long. CDR1 is SGHRS and CDR2 is YFSETQ in the germline V gene. V lost 0 bases, J lost 4 bases, and 10 bases lay in between. CDR3 protein: CASSLGQTIYGYTF. The CDR3 DNA is TGCGCCAGCAGCTTGGGACAGACCATCTATGGCTACACCTTC.

In this sample, this clonotype turned up a few times. The rearrangement links TRBV20-1 to TRBJ2-1; a weak D match, TRBD1 (6 bases). The length of the CDR3 is 15 residues. The germline CDR1 and CDR2 sequences are DFQATT and SNEGSKA (reference sequence). V was pared by 1 base and J by 2 bases, with 12 bases between. This chain's CDR3 is CSARVGRGAYNEQFF. CDR3 DNA: TGCAGTGCTAGAGTGGGCAGGGGAGCCTACAATGAGCAGTTCTTC.

This rearrangement joins TRBV14 to TRBJ2-1, with 7 bases lining up with TRBD2. In germline, CDR1 is SGHDN, CDR2 FVKESK. Losses at the gene ends were 3 bases for V and 10 bases for J; bases not matched to a gene: 9. The CDR3 is 14 amino acids. The DNA of the CDR3 is TGTGCCAGCAGCCAGGGCGCGGGAGTTAGGGAGCAGTTCTTC. Its protein product is CASSQGAGVREQFF. Combining the CDR3 with reference TRBV14 and TRBJ2-1 gives the whole variable domain EAGVTQFPSHSVIEKGQTVTLRCDPISGHDNLYWYRRVMGKEIKFLLHFVKESKQDESGMPNNRFLAERTGGTYSTLKVQPAELEDSGVYFCASSQGAGVREQFFGPGTRLTVL.

The rearrangement uses TRBV9 and TRBJ1-4, with D possibly matching TRBD1 (6 bases). The V end lost 0 bases, the J end lost 7 bases, and 13 bases lay between the germline ends. Germline assignment: CDR1 SGDLS and CDR2 YYNGEE. This CDR3 is built from 15 residues. The CDR3 DNA reads TGTGCCAGCAGCGTAGACGGGGGGCGAGGTGAAAAACTGTTTTTT. Protein product: CASSVDGGRGEKLFF.

Only a few counts were recorded for this clonotype. V and J are TRBV2 and TRBJ2-7; D is ambiguous. The germline gives CDR1 SNHLY, CDR2 FYNNEI. The CDR3 is 12 amino acids. Between the trimmed V and J ends, which lost 11 bases and 3 bases, there was a span of 14 bases. The CDR3 loop is CAGSVLSYEQYF. As DNA, the CDR3 is TGTGCCGGATCGGTACTCAGCTACGAGCAGTACTTC.

The chain is built from TRBV7-9 and TRBJ2-1; D gene ambiguous. V gave up 6 bases and J gave up 4 bases, with 13 bases separating them. CDR1 is SEHNR and CDR2 is FQNEAQ in the germline V gene (reference sequence). There are 14 residues in the CDR3. CDR3 in DNA: TGTGCCAGCAGTACTGACCGATTTTACAATGAGCAGTTCTTC. Its translation is CASSTDRFYNEQFF.

This clonotype was detected many times. The chain recombines TRBV5-6 with TRBJ1-2; D call uncertain. This CDR3 has 14 amino acids. Between the trimmed V and J ends, which lost 2 bases and 4 bases, there was a span of 12 bases. The germline V gene encodes CDR1 SGHDT and CDR2 YYEEEE. The CDR3 loop is CASSFSMASYGYTF. DNA for the CDR3: TGTGCCAGCAGCTTTTCCATGGCCAGCTATGGCTACACCTTC.

The rearrangement links TRBV12-3 or TRBV12-4 to TRBJ1-2; 8 bases line up with TRBD1. CDR3 length equals 15 residues. The V and J ends lost 6 bases and 5 bases, in that order; junction bases with no gene match: 11. In nucleotides, the CDR3 is TGTGCCAGCAGCAGATCCGGGACAGGAGGGTATGGCTACACCTTC. Translation: CASSRSGTGGYGYTF.

This clonotype was picked up a small number of times. The chain recombines TRBV21-1 with TRBJ1-4. TRBV21-1 is designated a pseudogene. The CDR3 length is 11 residues. The CDR3 DNA is TGTGCCAGCATGAGTCGGGAAAAACTGTTTTTT. Its translation: CASMSREKLFF.

The chain carries TRBV29-1 and TRBJ1-2, with TRBD1 matching 7 bases. The V gene end was trimmed by 2 bases and the J gene end by 2 bases; junction bases not matched to a gene: 2. The CDR3 sequence is 13 residues long. Germline lookup yields CDR1 SQVTM and CDR2 ANQGSEA. As DNA, the CDR3 is TGCAGCGTTGAAACAGGGGTCAACTATGGCTACACCTTC. Translated: CSVETGVNYGYTF.

This clonotype was picked up a small number of times. V gene TRBV25-1 combines with J gene TRBJ1-2; no clear D gene. V was cut by 1 base and J by 8 bases, with 8 bases left in between. There are 12 residues in the CDR3. In germline, CDR1 is MGHDK, CDR2 SYGVNS. As DNA, the CDR3 is TGTGCCAGCAGTGAATCCGCGCGAGGCTACACCTTC. It specifies CASSESARGYTF.

The J gene is TRBJ2-3, the V gene TRBV5-5; D not certain. The CDR3 runs 15 residues. In germline, CDR1 is SGHKS, CDR2 YYEKEE (reference sequence). V shed 6 bases and J shed 0 bases, with 14 bases lying between them. Written as DNA, the CDR3 is TGTGCCAGCACCCACCTGACATCTAGCACAGATACGCAGTATTTT. Protein: CASTHLTSSTDTQYF.

The chain carries TRBV7-9 and TRBJ1-6; 10 bases line up with TRBD1. The V gene's germline CDR1 is SEHNR and CDR2 FQNEAQ (reference sequence). The CDR3 extends over 15 amino acids. Trimming at V came to 6 bases and at J to 7 bases, leaving 6 bases not matched to a gene. CDR3 nucleotide sequence: TGTGCCAGCAGTTTGGACAGGGGGACCAATTCACCCCTCCACTTT. This translates into CASSLDRGTNSPLHF.

This clonotype was found a few times. J is TRBJ1-2 and V is TRBV6-5; 7 bases align to TRBD1. The CDR3 consists of 14 residues. The V gene end was trimmed by 6 bases and the J gene end by 7 bases; junction bases not matched to a gene: 11. Germline values: CDR1 MNHEY, CDR2 SVGAGI. The CDR3 spells CASRGFRDSSGYTF. CDR3 nucleotides: TGTGCCAGCAGAGGGTTCCGGGACAGTAGTGGCTACACCTTC.

As DNA, the CDR3 is TGTGCCTGGAGTGGACTAGACAGGGGAGGAGAGACCCAGTACTTC. It translates to CAWSGLDRGGETQYF. The chain links TRBV30 to TRBJ2-5, with 8 nucleotides matching TRBD1. The V gene's germline CDR1 is GTSNPN and CDR2 SVGIG (reference sequence). The V and J ends lost 1 base and 4 bases, in that order; junction bases with no gene match: 8. The CDR3 runs to 15 residues.

This chain uses TRBV5-4 with TRBJ2-7; D unresolved. Germline V gene data show CDR1 as SGHNT and CDR2 as YYREEE (reference sequence). V lost 2 bases to trimming and J lost 6 bases, with 9 bases between them. The CDR3 runs to 12 residues. CDR3 sequence: CASSFSAREQYF. In nucleotides, the CDR3 is TGTGCCAGCAGCTTCTCAGCCCGCGAGCAGTACTTC.

The chain joins TRBV19 to TRBJ1-1; no reliable D call. CDR1 LNHDA and CDR2 SQIVND come from the germline V gene (reference sequence). V lost 7 bases to trimming and J lost 3 bases, with 18 bases between them. The CDR3 contains 15 residues. This chain's CDR3 is CASTPADGRHTEAFF. CDR3 sequence (DNA): TGTGCCAGTACCCCAGCGGACGGACGGCACACTGAAGCTTTCTTT.

This clonotype was seen more than once but under ten times. J is TRBJ2-1 and V is TRBV9, with 7 positions matching TRBD2. The CDR3 is 21 residues long. Germline trimming cut 2 bases from V and 1 base from J; bases unmatched to any gene: 21. Germline V gene sequence: CDR1 SGDLS, CDR2 YYNGEE. DNA of the CDR3: TGTGCCAGCAGCGTCGGCAACGGGGACTATAGCGGAAGACTGTCCTACAATGAGCAGTTCTTC. Residues: CASSVGNGDYSGRLSYNEQFF. Full variable domain (outside the CDR3, taken from reference TRBV9 and TRBJ2-1): DSGVTQTPKHLITATGQRVTLRCSPRSGDLSVYWYQQSLDQGLQFLIQYYNGEERAKGNILERFSAQQFPDLHSELNLSSLELGDSALYFCASSVGNGDYSGRLSYNEQFFGPGTRLTVL.